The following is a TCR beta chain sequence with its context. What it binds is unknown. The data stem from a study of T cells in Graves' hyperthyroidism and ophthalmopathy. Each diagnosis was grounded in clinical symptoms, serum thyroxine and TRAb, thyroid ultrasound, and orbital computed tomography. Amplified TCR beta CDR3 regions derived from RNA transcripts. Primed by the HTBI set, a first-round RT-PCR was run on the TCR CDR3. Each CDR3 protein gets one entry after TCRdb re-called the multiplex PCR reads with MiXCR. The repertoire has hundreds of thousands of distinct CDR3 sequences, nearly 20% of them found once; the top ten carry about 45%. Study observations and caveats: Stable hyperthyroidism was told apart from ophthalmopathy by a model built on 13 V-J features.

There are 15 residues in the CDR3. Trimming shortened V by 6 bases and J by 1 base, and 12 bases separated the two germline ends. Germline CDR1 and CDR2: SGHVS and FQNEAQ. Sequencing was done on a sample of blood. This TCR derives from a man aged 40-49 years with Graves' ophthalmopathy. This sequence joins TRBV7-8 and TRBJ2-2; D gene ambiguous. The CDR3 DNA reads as TGTGCCAGCAGTTTTCTTTCCGAGAACACCGGGGAGCTGTTTTTT. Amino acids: CASSFLSENTGELFF.